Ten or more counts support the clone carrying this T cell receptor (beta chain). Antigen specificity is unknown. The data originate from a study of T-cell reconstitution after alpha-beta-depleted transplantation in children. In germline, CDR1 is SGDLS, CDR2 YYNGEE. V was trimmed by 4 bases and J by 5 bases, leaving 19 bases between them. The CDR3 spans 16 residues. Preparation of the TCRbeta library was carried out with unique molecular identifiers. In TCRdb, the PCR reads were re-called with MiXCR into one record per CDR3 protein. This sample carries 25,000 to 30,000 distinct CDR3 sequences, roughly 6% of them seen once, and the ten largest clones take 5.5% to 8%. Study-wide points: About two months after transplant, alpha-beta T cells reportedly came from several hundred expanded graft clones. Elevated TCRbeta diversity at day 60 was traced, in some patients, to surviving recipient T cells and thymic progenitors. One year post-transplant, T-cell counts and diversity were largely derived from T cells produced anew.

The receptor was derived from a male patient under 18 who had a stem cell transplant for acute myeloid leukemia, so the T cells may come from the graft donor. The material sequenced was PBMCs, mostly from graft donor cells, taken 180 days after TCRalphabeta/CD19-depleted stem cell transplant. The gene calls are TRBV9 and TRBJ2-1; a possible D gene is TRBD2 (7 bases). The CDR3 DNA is TGTGCCAGCAGCTTGCCAAAGGGGGGGGCGAACAATGAGCAGTTCTTC. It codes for CASSLPKGGANNEQFF.